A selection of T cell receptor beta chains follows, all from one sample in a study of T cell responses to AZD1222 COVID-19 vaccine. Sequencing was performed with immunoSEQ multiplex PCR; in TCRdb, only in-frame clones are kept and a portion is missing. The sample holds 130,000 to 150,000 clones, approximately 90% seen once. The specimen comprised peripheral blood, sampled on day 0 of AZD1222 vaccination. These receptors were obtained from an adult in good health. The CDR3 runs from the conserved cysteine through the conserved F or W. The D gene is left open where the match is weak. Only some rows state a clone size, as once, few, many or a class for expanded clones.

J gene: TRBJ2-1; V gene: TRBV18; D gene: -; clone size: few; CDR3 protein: CASSSGDDEQFF; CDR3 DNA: TGTGCCAGCTCATCAGGAGACGATGAGCAGTTCTTC
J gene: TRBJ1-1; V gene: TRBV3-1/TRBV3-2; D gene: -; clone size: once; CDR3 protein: CASSQVPWETEAFF; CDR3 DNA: TGTGCCAGCAGCCAAGTCCCATGGGAAACTGAAGCTTTCTTT
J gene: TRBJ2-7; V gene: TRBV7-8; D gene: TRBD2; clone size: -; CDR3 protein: CASSRRDKLAGGLYEQYF; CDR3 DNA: TGTGCCAGCAGCCGGAGGGACAAACTAGCGGGAGGACTCTACGAGCAGTACTTC
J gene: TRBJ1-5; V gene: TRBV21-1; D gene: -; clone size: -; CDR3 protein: CASSKPNSNQPQHF; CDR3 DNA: TGTGCCAGCAGCAAACCAAACAGCAATCAGCCCCAGCATTTT
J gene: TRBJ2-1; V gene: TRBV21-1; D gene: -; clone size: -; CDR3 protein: CASSKKDRGFYNEQFF; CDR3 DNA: TGTGCCAGCAGCAAAAAGGACAGGGGTTTTTACAATGAGCAGTTCTTC
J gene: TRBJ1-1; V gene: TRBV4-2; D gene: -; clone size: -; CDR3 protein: CASSLTDGTEAFF; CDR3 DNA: TGTGCCAGCAGCCTCACGGATGGGACTGAAGCTTTCTTT
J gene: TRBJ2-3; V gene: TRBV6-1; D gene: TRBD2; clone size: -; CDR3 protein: CASSEVKGLAAWGDTQYF; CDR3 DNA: TGTGCCAGCAGTGAAGTAAAAGGACTAGCGGCCTGGGGAGATACGCAGTATTTT
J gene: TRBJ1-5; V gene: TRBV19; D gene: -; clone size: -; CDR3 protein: CASSSMLNQPQHF; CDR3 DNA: TGTGCCAGTAGTTCAATGTTAAATCAGCCCCAGCATTTT
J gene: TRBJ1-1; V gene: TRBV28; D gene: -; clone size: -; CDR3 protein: CASKREGNTEAFF; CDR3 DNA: TGTGCCAGCAAACGGGAAGGGAACACTGAAGCTTTCTTT
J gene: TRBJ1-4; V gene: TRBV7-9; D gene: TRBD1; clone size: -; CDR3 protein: CASSLWDRGSEKLFF; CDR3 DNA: TGTGCCAGCAGCTTATGGGACAGGGGCAGTGAAAAACTGTTTTTT
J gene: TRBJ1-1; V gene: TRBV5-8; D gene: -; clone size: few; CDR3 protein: CASSSGRAEAFF; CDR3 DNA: TGTGCCAGCAGCTCCGGAAGGGCGGAAGCTTTCTTT
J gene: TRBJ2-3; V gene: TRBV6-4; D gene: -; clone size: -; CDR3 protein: CASTDSKGTDTQYF; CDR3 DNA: TGTGCCAGCACCGACAGTAAGGGCACAGATACGCAGTATTTT
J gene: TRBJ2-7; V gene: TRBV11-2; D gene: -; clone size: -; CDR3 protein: CASSLDYEQYF; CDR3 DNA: TGTGCCAGCAGCTTAGATTACGAGCAGTACTTC
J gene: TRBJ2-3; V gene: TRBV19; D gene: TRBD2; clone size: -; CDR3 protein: CASNKGLAILDTQYF; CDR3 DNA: TGTGCCAGTAACAAGGGACTAGCGATTTTGGATACGCAGTATTTT
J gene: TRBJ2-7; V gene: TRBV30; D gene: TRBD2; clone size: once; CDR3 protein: CAWSVRLAGVEQYF; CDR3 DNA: TGTGCCTGGAGTGTACGACTAGCGGGAGTCGAGCAGTACTTC
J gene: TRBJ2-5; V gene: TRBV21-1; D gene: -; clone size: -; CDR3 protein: CASSKVRWRGRETQYF; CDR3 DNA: TGTGCCAGCAGCAAAGTTCGGTGGAGGGGAAGAGAGACCCAGTACTTC
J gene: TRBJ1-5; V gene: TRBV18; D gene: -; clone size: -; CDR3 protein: CASSPTNGAQPQHF; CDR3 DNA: TGTGCCAGCTCACCGACAAACGGTGCTCAGCCCCAGCATTTT
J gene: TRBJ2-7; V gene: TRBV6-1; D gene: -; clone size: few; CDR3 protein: CASSEANSGEQYF; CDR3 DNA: TGTGCCAGCAGTGAAGCGAACAGCGGCGAGCAGTACTTC
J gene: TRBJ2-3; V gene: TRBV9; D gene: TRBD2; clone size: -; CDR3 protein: CASSVFEGGTDTQYF; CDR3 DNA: TGTGCCAGCAGCGTATTCGAGGGAGGGACAGATACGCAGTATTTT
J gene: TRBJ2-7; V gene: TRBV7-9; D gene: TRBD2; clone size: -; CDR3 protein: CASSPPAGVYEQYF; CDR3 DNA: TGTGCCAGCAGCCCACCTGCGGGGGTCTACGAGCAGTACTTC
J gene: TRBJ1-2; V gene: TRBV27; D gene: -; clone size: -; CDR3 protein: CASSFLGTDNGYTF; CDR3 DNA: TGTGCCAGCAGTTTCTTGGGGACGGACAATGGCTACACCTTC
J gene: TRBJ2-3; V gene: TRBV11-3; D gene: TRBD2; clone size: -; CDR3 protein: CASSIGLAGFQDTQYF; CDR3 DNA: TGTGCCAGCAGCATCGGACTAGCGGGGTTTCAAGATACGCAGTATTTT
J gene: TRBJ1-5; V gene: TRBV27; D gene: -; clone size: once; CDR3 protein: CASSLSRTYNQPQHF; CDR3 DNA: TGTGCCAGCAGTTTATCGAGGACCTACAATCAGCCCCAGCATTTT
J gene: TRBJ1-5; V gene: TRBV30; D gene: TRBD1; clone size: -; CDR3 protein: CAWSAQGAGNQPQHF; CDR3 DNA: TGTGCCTGGAGTGCACAGGGGGCGGGCAATCAGCCCCAGCATTTT
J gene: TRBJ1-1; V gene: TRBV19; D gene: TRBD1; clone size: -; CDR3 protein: CASSMNRGRGNTEAFF; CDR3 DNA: TGTGCCAGTAGTATGAACAGGGGCAGGGGAAACACTGAAGCTTTCTTT
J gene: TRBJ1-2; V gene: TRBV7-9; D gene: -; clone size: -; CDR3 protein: CASSNITGSHYGYTF; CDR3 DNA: TGTGCCAGCAGCAACATCACCGGGAGTCACTATGGCTACACCTTC
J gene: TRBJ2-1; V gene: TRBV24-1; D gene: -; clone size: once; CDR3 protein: CATSDSRRGYSNEQFF; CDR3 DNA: TGTGCCACCAGTGATTCTCGGAGGGGCTACAGCAATGAGCAGTTCTTC
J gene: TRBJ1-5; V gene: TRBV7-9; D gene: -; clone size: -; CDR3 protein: CASSWTGGALDQPQHF; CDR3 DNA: TGTGCCAGCAGCTGGACGGGGGGAGCCTTGGATCAGCCCCAGCATTTT
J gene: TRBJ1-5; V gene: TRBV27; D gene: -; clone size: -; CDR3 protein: CASSFLGQPQHF; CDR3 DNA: TGTGCCAGCAGTTTTTTGGGTCAGCCCCAGCATTTT
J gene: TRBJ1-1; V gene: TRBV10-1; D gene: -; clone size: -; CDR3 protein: CASRAGGVGFF; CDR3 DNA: TGCGCCAGCAGGGCAGGTGGGGTCGGTTTCTTT
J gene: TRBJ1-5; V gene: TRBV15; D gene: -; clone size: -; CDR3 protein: CATSSNAGFYSNQPQHF; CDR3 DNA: TGTGCCACCAGCAGTAATGCAGGGTTTTATAGCAATCAGCCCCAGCATTTT
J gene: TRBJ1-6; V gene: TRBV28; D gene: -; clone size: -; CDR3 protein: CASHEGSYNSPLHF; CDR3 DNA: TGTGCCAGCCATGAGGGCTCCTATAATTCACCCCTCCACTTT
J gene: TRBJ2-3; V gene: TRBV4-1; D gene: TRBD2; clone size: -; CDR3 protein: CASSQDPGGATDTDTQYF; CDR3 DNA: TGCGCCAGCAGCCAAGATCCGGGGGGGGCCACTGACACAGATACGCAGTATTTT
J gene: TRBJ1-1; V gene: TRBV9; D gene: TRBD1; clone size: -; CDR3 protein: CASSVAGGPIFSPEAFF; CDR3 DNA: TGTGCCAGCAGCGTAGCAGGGGGTCCCATATTTAGCCCTGAAGCTTTCTTT
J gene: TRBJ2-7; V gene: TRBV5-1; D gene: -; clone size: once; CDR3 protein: CASSLEAGRVQYF; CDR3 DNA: TGCGCCAGCAGCTTGGAAGCCGGGCGGGTGCAGTACTTC
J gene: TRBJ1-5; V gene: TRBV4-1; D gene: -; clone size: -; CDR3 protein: CASSQFSGQPQHF; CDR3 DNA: TGCGCCAGCAGCCAATTTAGCGGTCAGCCCCAGCATTTT
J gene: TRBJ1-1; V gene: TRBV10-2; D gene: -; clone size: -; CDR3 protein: CASSEAGVNTEAFF; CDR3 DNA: TGCGCCAGCAGTGAGGCAGGGGTTAACACTGAAGCTTTCTTT
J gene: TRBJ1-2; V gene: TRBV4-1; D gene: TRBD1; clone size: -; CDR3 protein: CASSQPQQGYYGYTF; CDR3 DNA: TGCGCCAGCAGCCAACCGCAACAGGGGTACTATGGCTACACCTTC
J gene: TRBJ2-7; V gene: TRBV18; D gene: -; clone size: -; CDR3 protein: CASSLQAGAAYEQYF; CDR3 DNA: TGTGCCAGCTCACTTCAGGCAGGGGCTGCCTACGAGCAGTACTTC
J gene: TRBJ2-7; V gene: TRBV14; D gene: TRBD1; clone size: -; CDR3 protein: CASSPLGQVHVYEQYF; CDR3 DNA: TGTGCCAGCAGCCCCCTAGGACAGGTCCATGTCTACGAGCAGTACTTC
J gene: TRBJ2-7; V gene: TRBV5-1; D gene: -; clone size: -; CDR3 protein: CASSLAPWNEQYF; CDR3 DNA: TGCGCCAGCAGCTTGGCCCCCTGGAACGAGCAGTACTTC
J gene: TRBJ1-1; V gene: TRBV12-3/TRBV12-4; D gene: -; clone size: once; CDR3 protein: CAITTGKETEAFF; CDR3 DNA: TGTGCCATTACGACTGGCAAGGAGACTGAAGCTTTCTTT
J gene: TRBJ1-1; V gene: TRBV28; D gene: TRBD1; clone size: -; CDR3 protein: CASRGTGTGDTEAFF; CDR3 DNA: TGTGCCAGCAGAGGAACCGGGACAGGTGACACTGAAGCTTTCTTT
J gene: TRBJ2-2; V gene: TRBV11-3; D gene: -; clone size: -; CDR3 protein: CASSPTSGSIPPGELFF; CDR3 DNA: TGTGCCAGCAGCCCGACCTCGGGGTCCATTCCCCCCGGGGAGCTGTTTTTT
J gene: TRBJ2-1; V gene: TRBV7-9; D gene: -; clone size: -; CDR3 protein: CASSLVTGTYNEQFF; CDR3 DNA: TGTGCCAGCAGCTTAGTGACAGGGACTTACAATGAGCAGTTCTTC
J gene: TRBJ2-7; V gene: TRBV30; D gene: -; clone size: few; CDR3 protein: CAWTPPRQVHREQYF; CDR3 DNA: TGTGCCTGGACCCCCCCGCGGCAGGTCCATCGGGAGCAGTACTTC
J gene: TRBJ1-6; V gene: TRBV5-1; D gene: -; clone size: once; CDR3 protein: CASSLAGNGSPLHF; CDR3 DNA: TGCGCCAGCAGCTTGGCAGGGAACGGTTCACCCCTCCACTTT
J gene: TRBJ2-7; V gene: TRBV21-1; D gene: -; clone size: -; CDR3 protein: CASRLTGGEVLLGQYF; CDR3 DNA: TGTGCCAGCAGACTGACAGGGGGCGAGGTATTACTTGGGCAGTACTTC
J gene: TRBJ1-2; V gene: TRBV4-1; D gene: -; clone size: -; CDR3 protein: CASSRGARRGYGYTF; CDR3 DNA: TGCGCCAGCAGCCGAGGGGCCCGCCGAGGGTATGGCTACACCTTC
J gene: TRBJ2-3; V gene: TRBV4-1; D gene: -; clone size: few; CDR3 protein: CASSQHTDTQYF; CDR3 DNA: TGCGCCAGCAGCCAACACACAGATACGCAGTATTTT
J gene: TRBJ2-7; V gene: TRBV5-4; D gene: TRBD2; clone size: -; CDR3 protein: CASSLWAAGGGRDEQYF; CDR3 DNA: TGTGCCAGCAGCTTATGGGCAGCGGGAGGGGGTAGGGACGAGCAGTACTTC
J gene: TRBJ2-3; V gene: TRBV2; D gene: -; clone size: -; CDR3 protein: CASRGSSAVGDTQYF; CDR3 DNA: TGTGCCAGCAGGGGGTCGAGCGCCGTCGGAGATACGCAGTATTTT
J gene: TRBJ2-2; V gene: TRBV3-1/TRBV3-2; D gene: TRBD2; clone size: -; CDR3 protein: CASSQGGLAGGYTGELFF; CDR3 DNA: TGTGCCAGCAGCCAGGGCGGACTAGCGGGAGGGTACACCGGGGAGCTGTTTTTT
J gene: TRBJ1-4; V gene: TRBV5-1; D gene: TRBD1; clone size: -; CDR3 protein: CASSLVSPGQGFSNEKLFF; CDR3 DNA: TGCGCCAGCAGCTTGGTCTCGCCGGGACAGGGTTTCTCTAATGAAAAACTGTTTTTT